A selection of T cell receptor beta chains follows, all from one sample in a study of T cell responses to AZD1222 COVID-19 vaccine. The method was immunoSEQ multiplex PCR; TCRdb's version includes in-frame clones alone and lacks a portion of them. This table has about 160,000 clones, around 93% appearing once. Material: peripheral blood, obtained on day 0 of AZD1222 vaccination. The receptors were sampled from an adult in good health. CDR3s include the opening cysteine and the closing phenylalanine or tryptophan. The D gene is left open where the match is weak. Size is omitted from some rows. Given values are once, few, many or a class for expanded clones.

J: TRBJ2-3; V: TRBV28; size: -; D: -; DNA: TGTGCCAGCACCTCAGCCCAGCTCGGGCAGGGGCTAGGTAGTACGCAGTATTTT; CDR3: CASTSAQLGQGLGSTQYF
J: TRBJ1-1; V: TRBV4-1; size: once; D: -; DNA: TGCGCCAGCAGCCAACTGTTAGGGACAAACACTGAAGCTTTCTTT; CDR3: CASSQLLGTNTEAFF
J: TRBJ2-7; V: TRBV7-9; size: -; D: -; DNA: TGTGCCAGCAGCCCTGGGGCAGGAGTGAGAAAGCAGTACTTC; CDR3: CASSPGAGVRKQYF
J: TRBJ2-2; V: TRBV11-2; size: -; D: TRBD1; DNA: TGTGCCAGCAGAACCGGGACAGGGACCACCGGGGAGCTGTTTTTT; CDR3: CASRTGTGTTGELFF
J: TRBJ2-1; V: TRBV4-1; size: -; D: -; DNA: TGCGCCAGCAGCCAAGACTCTAGGACTACGGAGTTCTTC; CDR3: CASSQDSRTTEFF
J: TRBJ1-2; V: TRBV28; size: -; D: -; DNA: TGTGCCACCGTGCCGGGGGCTTCTTCTTATGGCTACACCTTC; CDR3: CATVPGASSYGYTF
J: TRBJ1-1; V: TRBV27; size: -; D: -; DNA: TGTGCCAGCAGTCCCCAGGTGATGTACACTGAAGCTTTCTTT; CDR3: CASSPQVMYTEAFF
J: TRBJ1-1; V: TRBV5-1; size: -; D: -; DNA: TGCGCCAGCAGCTTGGAGGGCATGAACACTGAAGCTTTCTTT; CDR3: CASSLEGMNTEAFF
J: TRBJ1-1; V: TRBV29-1; size: -; D: -; DNA: TGCAGCGTTAGTGGACCAGAAGCTTTCTTT; CDR3: CSVSGPEAFF
J: TRBJ2-7; V: TRBV6-5; size: -; D: -; DNA: TGTGCCAGCAATAATCAGGGTGAGATCTGGGGCGAGCAGTACTTC; CDR3: CASNNQGEIWGEQYF
J: TRBJ2-7; V: TRBV30; size: -; D: TRBD1; DNA: TGTGCCTGGAGTGAGACAGGGGTGGACGAGCAGTACTTC; CDR3: CAWSETGVDEQYF
J: TRBJ1-5; V: TRBV7-2; size: -; D: -; DNA: TGTGCCAGCAGCTTAGCGCCGTCAGGGTGGCAGCCCCAGCATTTT; CDR3: CASSLAPSGWQPQHF
J: TRBJ2-7; V: TRBV6-5; size: once; D: TRBD1; DNA: TGTGCCAGCAGCCCGTACGGACAGGGTTCCTACGAGCAGTACTTC; CDR3: CASSPYGQGSYEQYF
J: TRBJ2-7; V: TRBV25-1; size: once; D: TRBD1; DNA: TGTGCCAGCAGTGAATTTGCAGGGGGCATCGACGAGCAGTACTTC; CDR3: CASSEFAGGIDEQYF
J: TRBJ1-6; V: TRBV7-3; size: once; D: -; DNA: TGTGCCAGCAGCCGGGGGAGGGATTCACCCCTCCACTTT; CDR3: CASSRGRDSPLHF
J: TRBJ1-1; V: TRBV19; size: once; D: -; DNA: TGTGCCAGTAGTATAGATCCGGCAACCCTTGAAGCTTTCTTT; CDR3: CASSIDPATLEAFF
J: TRBJ1-1; V: TRBV28; size: -; D: -; DNA: TGTGCCAGCAGTTTGGTACCCCAAGACGGAGCTTTCTTT; CDR3: CASSLVPQDGAFF
J: TRBJ1-2; V: TRBV29-1; size: -; D: -; DNA: TGCAGCGTCCGTGATGGTAATGGCTACACCTTC; CDR3: CSVRDGNGYTF
J: TRBJ1-1; V: TRBV5-5; size: -; D: TRBD1; DNA: TGTGCCAGCAGCTGGCGACAGGGGTCCACTGAAGCTTTCTTT; CDR3: CASSWRQGSTEAFF
J: TRBJ1-2; V: TRBV2; size: -; D: TRBD1; DNA: TGTGCCAGCAAGTCGGGACAGGGGGGCCGGCTTGGCTACACCTTC; CDR3: CASKSGQGGRLGYTF
J: TRBJ1-4; V: TRBV5-6; size: -; D: -; DNA: TGTGCCAGCAGCGGTGGAGCGGACGGAAAACTGTTTTTT; CDR3: CASSGGADGKLFF
J: TRBJ1-5; V: TRBV7-9; size: -; D: TRBD1; DNA: TGTGCCAGCAGCTTGATTTCCGGGACAGCTAATCAGCCCCAGCATTTT; CDR3: CASSLISGTANQPQHF
J: TRBJ1-1; V: TRBV9; size: -; D: -; DNA: TGTGCCAGCAGCCCCACGGGATGGAGGCGAGACACTGAAGCTTTCTTT; CDR3: CASSPTGWRRDTEAFF
J: TRBJ1-2; V: TRBV29-1; size: few; D: -; DNA: TGCAGCGTTGGCGTAGGGTGGGGCTACACCTTC; CDR3: CSVGVGWGYTF
J: TRBJ1-2; V: TRBV5-6; size: -; D: TRBD1; DNA: TGTGCCAGCAGCCCCGCTGGGAGGGTCTGGACAGGGTCTGGCTACACCTTC; CDR3: CASSPAGRVWTGSGYTF
J: TRBJ1-5; V: TRBV7-9; size: -; D: TRBD1; DNA: TGTGCCAGCAGTGAGACAGGGGACGCGGCGGCCCAGCATTTT; CDR3: CASSETGDAAAQHF
J: TRBJ2-5; V: TRBV19; size: -; D: -; DNA: TGTGCCAGTAGTCTCGACCGGGGAGAGACCCAGTACTTC; CDR3: CASSLDRGETQYF
J: TRBJ1-1; V: TRBV27; size: -; D: TRBD1; DNA: TGTGCCAGCAGGACGGGACAGGGTATAAATTCGGACACTGAAGCTTTCTTT; CDR3: CASRTGQGINSDTEAFF
J: TRBJ2-7; V: TRBV19; size: -; D: -; DNA: TGTGCCAGTAGGTGGGCCTCCGAGCAGTACTTC; CDR3: CASRWASEQYF
J: TRBJ1-5; V: TRBV3-1/TRBV3-2; size: -; D: -; DNA: TGTGCCAGCAGCCAAGCGACACCCGGGGGCAATCAGCCCCAGCATTTT; CDR3: CASSQATPGGNQPQHF
J: TRBJ1-1; V: TRBV4-3; size: -; D: -; DNA: TGCGCCAGCAGCCAAGATAGCGGGACTGAAGCTTTCTTT; CDR3: CASSQDSGTEAFF
J: TRBJ2-2; V: TRBV20-1; size: once; D: -; DNA: TGCAGTGCCACGAACGGGGAGCTGTTTTTT; CDR3: CSATNGELFF
J: TRBJ1-1; V: TRBV29-1; size: -; D: -; DNA: TGCAGCGTTTGCGTAGCCGGGGACACTGAAGCTTTCTTT; CDR3: CSVCVAGDTEAFF
J: TRBJ1-1; V: TRBV19; size: -; D: -; DNA: TGTGCCAGTTGTTCGGAGGACTACACTGAAGCTTTCTTT; CDR3: CASCSEDYTEAFF
J: TRBJ1-2; V: TRBV28; size: once; D: TRBD1; DNA: TGTGCCAGCAGTTTCCCCGGGAGGGGGCGAGGCTACACCTTC; CDR3: CASSFPGRGRGYTF
J: TRBJ2-7; V: TRBV9; size: -; D: TRBD1; DNA: TGTGCCAGCAGCGTAGATGGCAGGGGGCTCGAGCAGTACTTC; CDR3: CASSVDGRGLEQYF
J: TRBJ2-3; V: TRBV9; size: -; D: TRBD1; DNA: TGTGCCAGCAGCTCCCAGGGGGCTCGAACAGATACGCAGTATTTT; CDR3: CASSSQGARTDTQYF
J: TRBJ1-5; V: TRBV28; size: few; D: -; DNA: TGTGCCAGCAGCCGACAGGTCGGCGGGGGTCAGCCCCAGCATTTT; CDR3: CASSRQVGGGQPQHF
J: TRBJ1-3; V: TRBV5-1; size: -; D: -; DNA: TGCGCCAGCAGCGGCGTGGAGAGCTCTGGAAACACCATATATTTT; CDR3: CASSGVESSGNTIYF
J: TRBJ1-1; V: TRBV2; size: -; D: TRBD1; DNA: TGTGCCAGCAGTAACCGGGACAGGGGGACTGAAGCTTTCTTT; CDR3: CASSNRDRGTEAFF
J: TRBJ1-1; V: TRBV28; size: -; D: -; DNA: TGTGCCAGCAGTGATTCTGGGGGGGCTTTCTTT; CDR3: CASSDSGGAFF
J: TRBJ1-4; V: TRBV11-2; size: once; D: -; DNA: TGTGCCAGCAGCCTGACCGGGTCCCATAATGAAAAACTGTTTTTT; CDR3: CASSLTGSHNEKLFF
J: TRBJ1-1; V: TRBV28; size: -; D: -; DNA: TGTGCCAGCAGTATCGCAGGGCTCACGGGCACTGAAGCTTTCTTT; CDR3: CASSIAGLTGTEAFF
J: TRBJ2-1; V: TRBV19; size: once; D: -; DNA: TGTGCCAGTAGTGTGGGATTGGGAGTGAGCTCCAATGAGCAGTTCTTC; CDR3: CASSVGLGVSSNEQFF
J: TRBJ1-1; V: TRBV29-1; size: -; D: -; DNA: TGCAGCGTTGAATTAGGATTACGGAAACACACTGAAGCTTTCTTT; CDR3: CSVELGLRKHTEAFF
J: TRBJ1-6; V: TRBV12-2; size: once; D: -; DNA: TGTGCAAGTCGCTCCCTTGTCCGAGGCAGCTTTCGCGGCCCGAATAATTCACCCCTCCACTTT; CDR3: CASRSLVRGSFRGPNNSPLHF
J: TRBJ1-5; V: TRBV28; size: -; D: TRBD1; DNA: TGTGCCAGCAGGAGACAGGGTGGGATTCAGCCCCAGCATTTT; CDR3: CASRRQGGIQPQHF
J: TRBJ1-1; V: TRBV28; size: -; D: -; DNA: TGTGCCAGCAGTTCCCCCTTTGATGCGAACACTGAAGCTTTCTTT; CDR3: CASSSPFDANTEAFF
J: TRBJ2-5; V: TRBV11-2; size: once; D: -; DNA: TGTGCCAGCAGCTTAGGCAGGGGTGAAGAGACCCAGTACTTC; CDR3: CASSLGRGEETQYF
J: TRBJ2-2; V: TRBV5-4; size: few; D: -; DNA: TGTGCCAGCAGCCTCCGATCCGGGGGCGCAACCGGGGAGCTGTTTTTT; CDR3: CASSLRSGGATGELFF
J: TRBJ1-1; V: TRBV3-1/TRBV3-2; size: -; D: -; DNA: TGTGCCAGCAGCGATCTGGGACAACCCACTGAAGCTTTCTTT; CDR3: CASSDLGQPTEAFF
J: TRBJ2-1; V: TRBV30; size: -; D: -; DNA: TGTGCCTGGAGTGTATACGGGAGCTCCTACAATGAGCAGTTCTTC; CDR3: CAWSVYGSSYNEQFF
J: TRBJ2-3; V: TRBV9; size: -; D: TRBD2; DNA: TGTGCCAGCAGCTTTCGCCCTAGCGGGGGGGCCAGTCCAGATACGCAGTATTTT; CDR3: CASSFRPSGGASPDTQYF
J: TRBJ2-3; V: TRBV7-2; size: -; D: -; DNA: TGTGCCAGCAGCTTAGTGGCCGCCTTCACAGATACGCAGTATTTT; CDR3: CASSLVAAFTDTQYF
J: TRBJ1-1; V: TRBV5-4; size: -; D: -; DNA: TGTGCCAGCCCAAGACTCCCCGGCGCTGAAGCTTTCTTT; CDR3: CASPRLPGAEAFF